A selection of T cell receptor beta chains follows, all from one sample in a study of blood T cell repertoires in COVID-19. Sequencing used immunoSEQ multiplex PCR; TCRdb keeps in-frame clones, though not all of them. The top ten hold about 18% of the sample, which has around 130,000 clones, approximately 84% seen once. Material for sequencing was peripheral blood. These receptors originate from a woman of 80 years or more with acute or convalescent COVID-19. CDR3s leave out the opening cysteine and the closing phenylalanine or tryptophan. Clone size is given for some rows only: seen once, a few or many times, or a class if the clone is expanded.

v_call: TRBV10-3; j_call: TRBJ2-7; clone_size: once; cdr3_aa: AISNRGNDYEQY
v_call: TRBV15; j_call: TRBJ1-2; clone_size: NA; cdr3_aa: ATSRDRGGWGYT
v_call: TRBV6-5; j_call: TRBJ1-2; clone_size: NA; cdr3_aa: ASLGQEEANYGYT
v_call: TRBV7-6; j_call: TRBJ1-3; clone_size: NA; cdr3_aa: ASSLGHLGGGNTIY
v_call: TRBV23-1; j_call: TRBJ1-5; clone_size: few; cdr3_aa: ASSLPREGNQPQH
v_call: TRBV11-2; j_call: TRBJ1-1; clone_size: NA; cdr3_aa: ASSLDLIPLRSTEAF
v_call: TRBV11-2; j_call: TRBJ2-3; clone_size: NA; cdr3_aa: ASSSRLAGSTDTQY
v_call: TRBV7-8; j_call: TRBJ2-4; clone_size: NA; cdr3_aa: ASSRPGDYLL
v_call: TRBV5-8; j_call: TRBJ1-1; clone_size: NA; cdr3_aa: ASSLGYGGAF
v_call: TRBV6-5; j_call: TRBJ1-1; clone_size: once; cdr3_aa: ASRAWTGGGTEAF
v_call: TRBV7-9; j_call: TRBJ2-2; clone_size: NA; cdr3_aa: ASSGNVGQGPPGELF
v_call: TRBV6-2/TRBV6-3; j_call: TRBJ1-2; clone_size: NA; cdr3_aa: ASSPGRSGYT
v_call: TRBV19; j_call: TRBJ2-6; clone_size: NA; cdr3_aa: ASSISGSGANVLT
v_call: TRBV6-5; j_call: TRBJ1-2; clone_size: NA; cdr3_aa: ASSYPRGYGYT
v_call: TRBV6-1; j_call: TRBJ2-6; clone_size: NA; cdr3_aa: ASSELIGRLKLPGANVLT
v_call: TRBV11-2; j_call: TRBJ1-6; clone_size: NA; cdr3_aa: ASSLGRQGARSPLH
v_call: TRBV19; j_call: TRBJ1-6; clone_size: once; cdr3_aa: ASSRRDSGPSPLH
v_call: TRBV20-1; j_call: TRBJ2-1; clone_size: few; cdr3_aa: SASPAVENNEQF
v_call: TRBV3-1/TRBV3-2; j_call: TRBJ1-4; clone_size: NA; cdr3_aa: ASSRTGFANEKLF
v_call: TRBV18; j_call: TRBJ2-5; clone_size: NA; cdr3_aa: ASSPREARAQWGTQY
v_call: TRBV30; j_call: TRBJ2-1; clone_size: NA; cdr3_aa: AWAQHVRDKNEQF
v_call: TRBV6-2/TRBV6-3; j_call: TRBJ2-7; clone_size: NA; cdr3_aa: ASSRPIGLAGIYEQY
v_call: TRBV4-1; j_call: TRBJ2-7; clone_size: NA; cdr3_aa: ASSQDLSGYEQY
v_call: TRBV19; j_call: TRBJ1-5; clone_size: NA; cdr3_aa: ASSLSRDIYSNQPQH
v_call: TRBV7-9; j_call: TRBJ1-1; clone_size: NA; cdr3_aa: ASTLPGGRTEAF
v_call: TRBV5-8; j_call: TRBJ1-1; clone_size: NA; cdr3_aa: ASSSDRVRFLTEAF
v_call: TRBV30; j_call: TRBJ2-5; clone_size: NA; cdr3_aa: AWSGNGLAGGQETQY
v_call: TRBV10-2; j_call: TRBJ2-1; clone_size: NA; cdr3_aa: ASSDSAFLAGAYNEQF
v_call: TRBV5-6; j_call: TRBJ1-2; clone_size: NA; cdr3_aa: ASSFTGPGDT
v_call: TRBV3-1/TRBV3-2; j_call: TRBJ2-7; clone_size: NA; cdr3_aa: ASWRGRGPKF
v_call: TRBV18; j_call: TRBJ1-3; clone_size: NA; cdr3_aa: ASSRSADRAAGNTIY
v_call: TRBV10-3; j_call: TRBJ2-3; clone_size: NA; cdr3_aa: AISERQGADTQY
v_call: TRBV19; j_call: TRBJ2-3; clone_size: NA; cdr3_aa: ASLRGGTDTQY
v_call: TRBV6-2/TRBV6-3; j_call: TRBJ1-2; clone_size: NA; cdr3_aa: ASSYALYRGRQDYGYT
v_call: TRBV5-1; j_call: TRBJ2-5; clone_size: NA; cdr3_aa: ASSRQLEETQY
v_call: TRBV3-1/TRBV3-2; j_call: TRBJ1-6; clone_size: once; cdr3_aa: ASSQDSTRSAPLH
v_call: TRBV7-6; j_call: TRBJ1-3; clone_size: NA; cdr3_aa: ASSLSPRGVVSGNTIY
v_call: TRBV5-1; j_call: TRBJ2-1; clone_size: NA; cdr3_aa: ASSFGTAYNEQF
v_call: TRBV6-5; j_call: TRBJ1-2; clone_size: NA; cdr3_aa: ASSTDRRYGYT
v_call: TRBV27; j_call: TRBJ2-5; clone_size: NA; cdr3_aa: ASRTSGGKETQY
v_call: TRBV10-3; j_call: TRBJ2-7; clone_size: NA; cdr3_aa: AISGSATSSYEQY
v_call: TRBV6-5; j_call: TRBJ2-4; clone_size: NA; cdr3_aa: ASSSGLAKNIQY
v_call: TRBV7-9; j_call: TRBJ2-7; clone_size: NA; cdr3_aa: ASSLVGGDEQY